Listed below are T cell receptor beta chains from one sample, sequenced in a study of blood T cell repertoires in COVID-19. The method was immunoSEQ multiplex PCR; TCRdb's version includes in-frame clones alone and lacks a portion of them. Here the sample spans more than 300,000 clones, under 95% being singletons. Sequenced: PBMCs or T cells enriched from blood (not recorded which). The source of these receptors is a woman aged 25 to 39 who had recovered from COVID-19. CDR3s include the opening cysteine and the closing phenylalanine or tryptophan. Fields, in order: V gene, clone size, D gene, J gene, CDR3 DNA, CDR3 protein. D genes are given only for firm matches. The size field is filled for only some rows; it gives once, few, many or a size class.

v_gene: TRBV9; abundance: -; d_gene: TRBD2; j_gene: TRBJ2-2; CDR3nt: TGTGCCAGCAGCCCCATGACTAGCGGGGGAACCGGGGAGCTGTTTTTT; CDR3aa: CASSPMTSGGTGELFF
v_gene: TRBV9; abundance: -; d_gene: TRBD2; j_gene: TRBJ2-2; CDR3nt: TGTGCCAGCAGCAAGACTAGCGGGGAGGCCGGGGAGCTGTTTTTT; CDR3aa: CASSKTSGEAGELFF
v_gene: TRBV28; abundance: -; d_gene: TRBD1; j_gene: TRBJ1-1; CDR3nt: TGTGCCAGCAGATGGGGACAGGGTTTGACTGAAGCTTTCTTT; CDR3aa: CASRWGQGLTEAFF
v_gene: TRBV9; abundance: -; d_gene: TRBD1; j_gene: TRBJ2-7; CDR3nt: TGTGCCAGCAGCGCCGGCGGACAGGACTACGAGCAGTACTTC; CDR3aa: CASSAGGQDYEQYF
v_gene: TRBV11-3; abundance: -; d_gene: -; j_gene: TRBJ1-1; CDR3nt: TGTGCCAGCAGTCACAGGTTACCAACCGCTGAAGCTTTCTTT; CDR3aa: CASSHRLPTAEAFF
v_gene: TRBV2; abundance: -; d_gene: TRBD1; j_gene: TRBJ2-5; CDR3nt: TGTGCCAGCAGTGACGGGACAGGGTACTTGACCCAGTACTTC; CDR3aa: CASSDGTGYLTQYF
v_gene: TRBV19; abundance: -; d_gene: -; j_gene: TRBJ2-2; CDR3nt: TGTGCCAGTACGGGGTCCGAGAACACCGGGGAGCTGTTTTTT; CDR3aa: CASTGSENTGELFF
v_gene: TRBV18; abundance: -; d_gene: -; j_gene: TRBJ1-5; CDR3nt: TGTGCCAGCTCACTTGCGGACAGTCACAATCAGCCCCAGCATTTT; CDR3aa: CASSLADSHNQPQHF
v_gene: TRBV29-1; abundance: -; d_gene: TRBD2; j_gene: TRBJ2-5; CDR3nt: TGCAGCGGCTCACTAGCGGCAGAGACCCAGTACTTC; CDR3aa: CSGSLAAETQYF
v_gene: TRBV3-1/TRBV3-2; abundance: -; d_gene: TRBD2; j_gene: TRBJ2-3; CDR3nt: TGTGCCAGCAGCCAAGATCGGACTAGGTGGGATACGCAGTATTTT; CDR3aa: CASSQDRTRWDTQYF
v_gene: TRBV28; abundance: -; d_gene: TRBD2; j_gene: TRBJ2-5; CDR3nt: TGTGCCAGCAGTATCGGACTAGCGGGGGGGGACCAAGAGACCCAGTACTTC; CDR3aa: CASSIGLAGGDQETQYF
v_gene: TRBV7-9; abundance: -; d_gene: -; j_gene: TRBJ2-7; CDR3nt: TGTGCCAGCAGCTTCCAGGGATTGAGCTACGAGCAGTACTTC; CDR3aa: CASSFQGLSYEQYF
v_gene: TRBV5-4; abundance: -; d_gene: TRBD2; j_gene: TRBJ2-7; CDR3nt: TGTGCCAGCAGCTTGGTGGGCGGGGGGGCCTACGAGCAGTACTTC; CDR3aa: CASSLVGGGAYEQYF
v_gene: TRBV7-2; abundance: -; d_gene: TRBD2; j_gene: TRBJ2-3; CDR3nt: TGTGCCAGCAGCTCCTATAGCGGGCTGGTTACAGATACGCAGTATTTT; CDR3aa: CASSSYSGLVTDTQYF
v_gene: TRBV7-9; abundance: once; d_gene: -; j_gene: TRBJ1-4; CDR3nt: TGTGCCAGCAGCGACCGAGGGTGGGCGGGGACAACTAATGAAAAACTGTTTTTT; CDR3aa: CASSDRGWAGTTNEKLFF
v_gene: TRBV7-6; abundance: -; d_gene: TRBD2; j_gene: TRBJ2-2; CDR3nt: TGTGCCAGCAGCGCCCGTTCTAGCGGGGCGACCGGGGAGCTGTTTTTT; CDR3aa: CASSARSSGATGELFF
v_gene: TRBV6-2/TRBV6-3; abundance: once; d_gene: -; j_gene: TRBJ2-3; CDR3nt: TGTGCCAGCAGTTACACGCCGTCAGGGTCAGATACGCAGTATTTT; CDR3aa: CASSYTPSGSDTQYF
v_gene: TRBV2; abundance: -; d_gene: -; j_gene: TRBJ1-2; CDR3nt: TGTGCCAGCAGTGATCAGGGCTCGTTATATGGCTACACCTTC; CDR3aa: CASSDQGSLYGYTF
v_gene: TRBV28; abundance: -; d_gene: -; j_gene: TRBJ2-1; CDR3nt: TGTGCCAGCAGTTCCCAAGACAAAATTGAGCAGTTCTTC; CDR3aa: CASSSQDKIEQFF
v_gene: TRBV11-3; abundance: -; d_gene: -; j_gene: TRBJ2-1; CDR3nt: TGTGCCAGCAGCTTAAATGGGGGCGTCTCCTACAATGAGCAGTTCTTC; CDR3aa: CASSLNGGVSYNEQFF
v_gene: TRBV28; abundance: once; d_gene: TRBD1; j_gene: TRBJ1-1; CDR3nt: TGTGCCAGCAGCCCAGGGACAGGGAGGAGAACTGAAGCTTTCTTT; CDR3aa: CASSPGTGRRTEAFF
v_gene: TRBV5-8; abundance: -; d_gene: -; j_gene: TRBJ1-5; CDR3nt: TGTGCCAGCAGCTTGAGGTCAGGGGTCAATCAGCCCCAGCATTTT; CDR3aa: CASSLRSGVNQPQHF
v_gene: TRBV5-6; abundance: few; d_gene: -; j_gene: TRBJ2-5; CDR3nt: TGTGCCAGCAGCTTGGAGACAGCCCAAGAGACCCAGTACTTC; CDR3aa: CASSLETAQETQYF
v_gene: TRBV6-5; abundance: -; d_gene: -; j_gene: TRBJ2-7; CDR3nt: TGTGCCAGCAGTTACTCGGGGTCAGGGATGTACTACGAGCAGTACTTC; CDR3aa: CASSYSGSGMYYEQYF
v_gene: TRBV11-2; abundance: -; d_gene: -; j_gene: TRBJ2-1; CDR3nt: TGTGCCAGCAGCTTAGATCGGAGGGGCAATGAGCAGTTCTTC; CDR3aa: CASSLDRRGNEQFF
v_gene: TRBV4-1; abundance: -; d_gene: -; j_gene: TRBJ2-7; CDR3nt: TGCGCCAGCAGCCAGTCCTACTCGGGTGTCAGCTCCTACGAGCAGTACTTC; CDR3aa: CASSQSYSGVSSYEQYF
v_gene: TRBV6-5; abundance: once; d_gene: -; j_gene: TRBJ1-4; CDR3nt: TGTGCCAGCAGAGGGGAGGCGATTAATGAAAAACTGTTTTTT; CDR3aa: CASRGEAINEKLFF
v_gene: TRBV7-2; abundance: once; d_gene: -; j_gene: TRBJ2-5; CDR3nt: TGTGCCAGCAGCTTAGTTAGGCTGACTGAAGAGACCCAGTACTTC; CDR3aa: CASSLVRLTEETQYF
v_gene: TRBV5-1; abundance: -; d_gene: -; j_gene: TRBJ1-1; CDR3nt: TGCGCCAGCAGCTTGCAGGGGACATTGAACACTGAAGCTTTCTTT; CDR3aa: CASSLQGTLNTEAFF
v_gene: TRBV7-2; abundance: -; d_gene: -; j_gene: TRBJ1-4; CDR3nt: TGTGCCAGCAGCTTTCAGCGGGCTAATGAAAAACTGTTTTTT; CDR3aa: CASSFQRANEKLFF
v_gene: TRBV5-1; abundance: -; d_gene: -; j_gene: TRBJ1-1; CDR3nt: TGCGCCAGCAAGAGAGGGGAGGAAGCTGAAGCTTTCTTT; CDR3aa: CASKRGEEAEAFF
v_gene: TRBV27; abundance: -; d_gene: TRBD2; j_gene: TRBJ2-1; CDR3nt: TGTGCCAGCTACCCTAGCGGGAGTAATGAGCAGTTCTTC; CDR3aa: CASYPSGSNEQFF
v_gene: TRBV3-1/TRBV3-2; abundance: -; d_gene: -; j_gene: TRBJ2-5; CDR3nt: TGTGCCAGCAGCCAGACGGGACTGAGGGCCGAGGGCCAGTACTTC; CDR3aa: CASSQTGLRAEGQYF
v_gene: TRBV7-2; abundance: -; d_gene: -; j_gene: TRBJ2-5; CDR3nt: TGTGCCAGCAGCTTAGATCCCGGGGAAGAGACCCAGTACTTC; CDR3aa: CASSLDPGEETQYF
v_gene: TRBV19; abundance: -; d_gene: -; j_gene: TRBJ2-2; CDR3nt: TGTGCCAGTAGTCTACGGACCGGGGAGCTGTTTTTT; CDR3aa: CASSLRTGELFF
v_gene: TRBV28; abundance: -; d_gene: TRBD2; j_gene: TRBJ2-7; CDR3nt: TGTGCCAGCACCGGGGGGACTAGCGGATCCTACGAGCAGTACTTC; CDR3aa: CASTGGTSGSYEQYF
v_gene: TRBV15; abundance: -; d_gene: TRBD2; j_gene: TRBJ2-5; CDR3nt: TGTGCCACCAGCAGGAACGGGCTAGCGGTGCAAGAGACCCAGTACTTC; CDR3aa: CATSRNGLAVQETQYF
v_gene: TRBV5-8; abundance: once; d_gene: TRBD1; j_gene: TRBJ2-7; CDR3nt: TGTGCCAGCAGCTCGGGACAGGGTCCTTACGAGCAGTACTTC; CDR3aa: CASSSGQGPYEQYF
v_gene: TRBV15; abundance: -; d_gene: TRBD2; j_gene: TRBJ2-5; CDR3nt: TGTGCCACCAGCGGGAGACGTACGGGACTAGCAAAGACCCAGTACTTC; CDR3aa: CATSGRRTGLAKTQYF
v_gene: TRBV7-9; abundance: -; d_gene: -; j_gene: TRBJ1-3; CDR3nt: TGTGCCAGCAGCTGGACATTCTCTGGAAACACCATATATTTT; CDR3aa: CASSWTFSGNTIYF
v_gene: TRBV18; abundance: -; d_gene: -; j_gene: TRBJ2-5; CDR3nt: TGTGCCAGCTCACCATCGGGGATGGAGACCCAGTACTTC; CDR3aa: CASSPSGMETQYF
v_gene: TRBV27; abundance: -; d_gene: TRBD2; j_gene: TRBJ2-3; CDR3nt: TGTGCCAGCAGGATCGGGACTAGCGGAATACCCCTTAGCACAGATACGCAGTATTTT; CDR3aa: CASRIGTSGIPLSTDTQYF
v_gene: TRBV12-3/TRBV12-4; abundance: -; d_gene: -; j_gene: TRBJ1-3; CDR3nt: TGTGCCAGCAGTCTGGTGCGTGGAAACACCATATATTTT; CDR3aa: CASSLVRGNTIYF
v_gene: TRBV19; abundance: -; d_gene: TRBD1; j_gene: TRBJ1-2; CDR3nt: TGTGCCAGTAGCACAGGGGGTAACTATGGCTACACCTTC; CDR3aa: CASSTGGNYGYTF
v_gene: TRBV4-3; abundance: -; d_gene: -; j_gene: TRBJ1-1; CDR3nt: TGCGCCAGCAGCCAAGAGGCAGGGCTAAAATATGTGAACACTGAAGCTTTCTTT; CDR3aa: CASSQEAGLKYVNTEAFF